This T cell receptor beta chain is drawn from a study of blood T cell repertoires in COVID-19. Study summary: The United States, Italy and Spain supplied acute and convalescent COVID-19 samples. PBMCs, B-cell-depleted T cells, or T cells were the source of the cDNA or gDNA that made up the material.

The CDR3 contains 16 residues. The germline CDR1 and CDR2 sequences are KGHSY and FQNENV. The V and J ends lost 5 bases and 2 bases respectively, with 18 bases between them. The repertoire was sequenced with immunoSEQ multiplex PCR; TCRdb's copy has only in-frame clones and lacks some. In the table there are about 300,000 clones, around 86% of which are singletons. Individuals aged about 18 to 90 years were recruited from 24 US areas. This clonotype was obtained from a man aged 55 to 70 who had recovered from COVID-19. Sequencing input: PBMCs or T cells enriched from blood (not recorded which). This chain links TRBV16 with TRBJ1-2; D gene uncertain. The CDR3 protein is CASSSFTSDGNYGYTF. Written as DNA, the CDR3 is TGTGCCAGCAGCTCCTTTACGAGCGACGGAAACTATGGCTACACCTTC.